Following are 8 T cell receptor beta chains from one sample sequenced in a study of T cells in tumors after PD-1 blockade. TCRdb's table, derived via immunoSEQ multiplex PCR, lists solely in-frame clones and lacks some. The sample carries 61,000 or so clones, roughly 77% recorded once. Sequencing used PBMCs, obtained before anti-PD-1 treatment. The receptors originated from a human donor with basal cell carcinoma.

The chain links TRBV7-9 to TRBJ2-7; D is possibly TRBD1 or TRBD2 (5 bases each). Trimming took off 1 base at V and 6 bases at J, with 13 bases between the two ends. The CDR3 runs to 14 residues. Germline loops: CDR1 SEHNR, CDR2 FQNEAQ (reference sequence). CDR3 amino acids: CASSLVGTNREQYF. CDR3 in DNA: TGTGCCAGCAGCTTAGTGGGGACCAATCGCGAGCAGTACTTC.

The rearrangement joins TRBV19 to TRBJ1-5, with 9 bases identical to TRBD1. CDR1 LNHDA and CDR2 SQIVND come from the germline V gene (reference sequence). This CDR3 region has 16 residues. V lost 5 bases, J lost 5 bases, and 10 bases stayed unmatched. The CDR3, as DNA: TGTGCCAGTAGTTCAACAGGGGGCAGGCGGTATCAGCCCCAGCATTTT. Encoded protein: CASSSTGGRRYQPQHF.

The chain joins TRBV6-5 to TRBJ2-3; D may be TRBD1 (5 bases). CDR1 MNHEY and CDR2 SVGAGI come from the germline V gene. Trimming removed 3 bases at V and 6 bases at J, with 16 bases between. This CDR3 spans 15 amino acids. Written as DNA, the CDR3 is TGTGCCAGCAGTTATGCACCAAGGGGCTCGGATACGCAGTATTTT. Protein sequence: CASSYAPRGSDTQYF.

This clone has only one observation. V gene TRBV10-3 combines with J gene TRBJ1-1; TRBD1 might be the D (5 bases). CDR3 length: 12 amino acids. V was clipped by 5 bases and J by 1 base, with 5 bases between them. Germline V gene data show CDR1 as ENHRY and CDR2 as SYGVKD. CDR3 protein: CAISTGNTEAFF. CDR3 bases: TGTGCCATCAGTACAGGGAACACTGAAGCTTTCTTT.

The J gene is TRBJ2-1, the V gene TRBV7-8; D possibly uses TRBD1 or TRBD2 (5 bases each). Germline CDR1 reads SGHVS; CDR2 reads FQNEAQ. The V and J ends lost 2 bases and 1 base respectively, with 9 bases between them. The CDR3 consists of 15 residues. The CDR3 loop is CASSLREGSYNEQFF. For the CDR3, the DNA is TGTGCCAGCAGCTTACGAGAGGGGTCCTACAATGAGCAGTTCTTC.

Only a few counts were recorded for this clone. CDR3 sequence reads: CAWSSTGATEAFF. CDR3 nucleotide sequence: TGTGCCTGGAGTTCGACAGGGGCCACTGAAGCTTTCTTT. This chain connects TRBV30 to TRBJ1-1; 8 nucleotides line up with TRBD1. V was pared by 2 bases and J by 4 bases, with 3 bases of the junction left unmatched. Germline V gene sequence: CDR1 GTSNPN, CDR2 SVGIG (reference sequence). The CDR3 is 13 amino acids.

The chain is built from TRBV2 and TRBJ1-1; a weak D match, TRBD1 (5 bases). CDR1 is SNHLY and CDR2 is FYNNEI in the germline V gene. Deletions cut 6 bases from V and 3 bases from J, with 11 bases between. CDR3 size: 13 residues. CDR3 amino acids: CASRPETDTEAFF. In DNA, the CDR3 is TGTGCCAGCAGGCCGGAGACAGACACTGAAGCTTTCTTT.

This chain joins TRBV5-6 and TRBJ2-3, with 8 bases aligning to TRBD1. This CDR3 is built from 15 residues. The ends lost 5 bases at V and 0 bases at J; junction bases unmatched: 5. Germline V gives CDR1 SGHDT, CDR2 YYEEEE. In DNA, the CDR3 is TGTGCCAGCAGACCGGACAGGGATAGCACAGATACGCAGTATTTT. This encodes CASRPDRDSTDTQYF.